The 28 T cell receptor beta chains listed next were all sequenced from one sample in a study of response to subunit inactivated influenza vaccine. TCRdb analysed the RT-PCR reads with MiXCR anew, one entry per CDR3 protein. The sample comprises hundreds of thousands of distinct CDR3 sequences, around 14% of which are singletons, and less than 7% rests with the top ten. Sequencing was performed on PBMCs from blood, taken 14 days before vaccination. These receptors were obtained from a man aged 50 to 60 who received an inactivated influenza vaccine.

This clonotype was observed a handful of times. This chain joins TRBV5-1 and TRBJ1-1; perhaps TRBD1 as D (5 bases). Trimming shortened V by 1 base and J by 4 bases, and 17 bases separated the two germline ends. CDR1 and CDR2 from the germline V gene are SGHRS and YFSETQ. CDR3 length: 16 amino acids. The DNA for the CDR3 is TGCGCCAGCAGCTTGATGTCGCAGGGAGGTGTCACTGAAGCTTTCTTT. It translates to CASSLMSQGGVTEAFF.

On this clonotype itself: Sequence at one end of the junction differs from germline and may be a read error. The chain is built from TRBV10-2 and TRBJ2-7; the D gene could be TRBD1 or TRBD2 (5 bases each). Germline V lookup: CDR1 WSHSY, CDR2 SAAADI. The CDR3 length is 17 residues. The CDR3: CASIPPQGRVPSYAQYF. CDR3 nucleotides: TGCGCCAGCATCCCCCCCCAGGGACGCGTACCGAGCTACGCGCAGTACTTC.

This chain uses TRBV15 with TRBJ2-1; possible D gene TRBD2, 6 bases. Trimming removed 0 bases at V and 0 bases at J, with 9 bases between. CDR1 and CDR2 (germline): LNHNV, YYDKDF (reference sequence). The CDR3 totals 16 residues. The CDR3 here is CATSRELAASYNEQFF. CDR3 nucleotides: TGTGCCACCAGCAGAGAGTTAGCGGCCTCCTACAATGAGCAGTTCTTC. Combining the CDR3 with reference TRBV15 and TRBJ2-1 gives the whole variable domain DAMVIQNPRYQVTQFGKPVTLSCSQTLNHNVMYWYQQKSSQAPKLLFHYYDKDFNNEADTPDNFQSRRPNTSFCFLDIRSPGLGDTAMYLCATSRELAASYNEQFFGPGTRLTVL.

V usage is TRBV12-3 or TRBV12-4 and J usage is TRBJ2-3; 10 bases are a match to TRBD2. V lost 3 bases to trimming and J lost 4 bases; unmatched junction nucleotides: 4. CDR3 size: 15 residues. CDR3 bases: TGTGCCAGCAGTTTTGGTAGCGGGGGGCCAGATACGCAGTATTTT. Protein sequence: CASSFGSGGPDTQYF.

The chain recombines TRBV20-1 with TRBJ2-1, with D unclear. Germline CDR1 and CDR2: DFQATT and SNEGSKA (reference sequence). The CDR3 totals 14 residues. The germline V and J ends were trimmed by 6 bases and 5 bases, with 17 bases remaining between them. Written as DNA, the CDR3 is TGCAGTGCCTACCAGGAGACTTTCAACAATGAGCAGTTCTTC. Encoded protein: CSAYQETFNNEQFF.

V and J are TRBV19 and TRBJ2-1; 12 bases fit TRBD2. Looked up from germline, CDR1 is LNHDA and CDR2 is SQIVND (reference sequence). The CDR3 spans 17 residues. After removal of 4 bases from V and 1 base from J, the junction contained 5 bases not matched to a gene. CDR3 sequence reads: CASSTGTSGRSYNEQFF. In DNA, the CDR3 is TGTGCCAGTAGTACCGGGACTAGCGGGCGATCCTACAATGAGCAGTTCTTC. Using reference TRBV19 and TRBJ2-1 for the parts outside the CDR3, the full variable domain is DGGITQSPKYLFRKEGQNVTLSCEQNLNHDAMYWYRQDPGQGLRLIYYSQIVNDFQKGDIAEGYSVSREKKESFPLTVTSAQKNPTAFYLCASSTGTSGRSYNEQFFGPGTRLTVL.

The sample holds a few counts of this clonotype. The CDR3 region is CASSSPLTYEQYF. Here the CDR3 DNA reads TGTGCCAGCAGTTCCCCGCTCACCTACGAGCAGTACTTC. The chain is built from TRBV12-3 or TRBV12-4 and TRBJ2-7; D is undetermined. The CDR3 is made up of 13 amino acids. V lost 4 bases and J lost 2, with 9 bases in between.

The V gene is TRBV11-2, the J gene TRBJ2-2; D may be TRBD1 (5 bases). The CDR3 is 14 amino acids. Germline CDR1 is SGHAT and CDR2 is FQNNGV. V was pared by 5 bases and J by 6 bases, with 13 bases between. CDR3 amino acids: CASSHTLGAGELFF. CDR3 nucleotides: TGTGCCAGCAGCCACACATTAGGGGCCGGGGAGCTGTTTTTT.

This clonotype was detected only a few times. The V and J genes are TRBV14 and TRBJ2-6, with 9 bases lining up with TRBD1. Germline assignment: CDR1 SGHDN and CDR2 FVKESK. The ends lost 1 base at V and 2 bases at J; junction bases unmatched: 21. The CDR3 contains 23 residues. The CDR3 protein is CASSQVFPDRGSFSSPGANVLTF. The DNA for the CDR3 is TGTGCCAGCAGCCAAGTCTTTCCGGACAGGGGTAGTTTTTCCTCCCCTGGGGCCAACGTCCTGACTTTC. The whole variable domain, filled in from reference TRBV14 and TRBJ2-6, reads EAGVTQFPSHSVIEKGQTVTLRCDPISGHDNLYWYRRVMGKEIKFLLHFVKESKQDESGMPNNRFLAERTGGTYSTLKVQPAELEDSGVYFCASSQVFPDRGSFSSPGANVLTFGAGSRLTVL.

The chain employs TRBV28 and TRBJ2-2, with a tentative D call TRBD1 (5 bases). V gave up 1 base and J gave up 0 bases, with 6 bases separating them. The CDR3 consists of 15 residues. Germline V gene data show CDR1 as MDHEN and CDR2 as SYDVKM. The CDR3 here is CASSLSQANTGELFF. CDR3 sequence (DNA): TGTGCCAGCAGTTTATCACAGGCGAACACCGGGGAGCTGTTTTTT.

The table lists this clonotype with a few counts. The chain combines TRBV6-5 with TRBJ2-7; tentatively, D is TRBD2 (6 bases). Trimming removed 6 bases at V and 4 bases at J, with 25 bases between. The CDR3 has 17 residues. Germline V gene sequence: CDR1 MNHEY, CDR2 SVGAGI. The CDR3 region is CASRYLDWGGVVYEQYF. The CDR3 nucleotides read TGTGCCAGCAGATATCTCGACTGGGGAGGTGTAGTTTACGAGCAGTACTTC.

The chain carries TRBV5-1 and TRBJ2-2; possibly TRBD1 for D (6 bases). CDR3 length: 15 residues. Looked up from germline, CDR1 is SGHRS and CDR2 is YFSETQ. The V end lost 7 bases, the J end lost 2 bases, and 15 bases lay between the germline ends. CDR3 sequence (DNA): TGCGCCAGCGCATTAGGGGGAACAAACACCGGGGAGCTGTTTTTT. Translating gives CASALGGTNTGELFF.

The V call is TRBV5-6, the J call TRBJ2-1; 9 nucleotides match TRBD2. In germline, CDR1 is SGHDT, CDR2 YYEEEE. The CDR3 runs 19 residues. V was pared by 2 bases and J by 0 bases, with 12 bases of the junction left unmatched. The CDR3 sequence: CASSLGRGGAHSSYNEQFF. The CDR3 region has the DNA TGTGCCAGCAGCTTAGGCCGCGGGGGGGCCCACAGCTCCTACAATGAGCAGTTCTTC.

This clonotype has just a few counts. The gene calls are TRBV4-3 and TRBJ2-5; 9 bases line up with TRBD2. The CDR3 loop spans 15 amino acids. Germline values: CDR1 LGHNA, CDR2 YSLEER. J lost 0 bases, V lost 4 bases, and 3 bases had no gene match. The CDR3 bases are TGCGCCAGCAGCCGGGGACTAGCCCACCAAGAGACCCAGTACTTC. The encoded protein is CASSRGLAHQETQYF.

The CDR3 sequence: CASSLERAEAFF. The DNA of the CDR3 is TGTGCCAGCTCACTAGAAAGGGCTGAAGCTTTCTTT. The chain is built from TRBV18 and TRBJ1-1, with D unresolved. V dropped 4 bases and J dropped 6 bases, with 9 bases sitting between them. Looked up from germline, CDR1 is KGHSH and CDR2 is LQKENI. The CDR3 totals 12 residues.

This clonotype was seen a handful of times. J is TRBJ1-5 and V is TRBV12-3 or TRBV12-4; possibly TRBD1 for D (5 bases). The CDR3 spans 13 residues. The V end was cut by 0 bases, the J end by 7 bases, with 7 bases between. CDR3: CASSLAHRQPQHF. Here the CDR3 DNA reads TGTGCCAGCAGTTTAGCCCACAGGCAGCCCCAGCATTTT.

This clonotype appeared a few times. The chain combines TRBV12-3 or TRBV12-4 with TRBJ2-4, with 11 bases that match TRBD1. The trim removed 4 bases at V and 8 bases at J, leaving 10 bases unmatched. The CDR3 is 16 residues long. CDR3 residues: CASSYIAGTGGDIQYF. DNA of the CDR3: TGTGCCAGCAGTTATATAGCCGGGACAGGGGGAGACATTCAGTACTTC.

Written as DNA, the CDR3 is TGTGCCAGCAGTTTTTTCGGGAATAGGCCTGACGAGCAGTACTTC. Its translation: CASSFFGNRPDEQYF. The V gene is TRBV27, the J gene TRBJ2-7, with a possible D match to TRBD2 (5 bases). The CDR3 is 15 amino acids. The V and J ends lost 3 bases and 5 bases respectively, with 17 bases between them. Germline lookup yields CDR1 MNHEY and CDR2 SMNVEV (reference sequence).

This chain connects TRBV7-8 to TRBJ1-1, with 10 bases identical to TRBD1. The CDR3 has 16 residues. The V gene end was trimmed by 5 bases and the J gene end by 2 bases; junction bases not matched to a gene: 8. Germline V gene lookup returns CDR1 SGHVS and CDR2 FQNEAQ. Written as DNA, the CDR3 is TGTGCCAGCAGCCAGGGACAGGGGTATGTTAACACTGAAGCTTTCTTT. Protein: CASSQGQGYVNTEAFF.

The genes are TRBV4-3 and TRBJ2-2, with a tentative D call TRBD1 (6 bases). The V gene lost 2 bases and the J gene lost 7 bases, with 14 bases spanning the gap. CDR1 and CDR2 from the germline V gene are LGHNA and YSLEER. This CDR3 is built from 15 residues. CDR3 region: CASSQHQQGGGELFF. CDR3 bases: TGCGCCAGCAGCCAACACCAACAGGGCGGCGGGGAGCTGTTTTTT.

At least ten counts were recorded for this clonotype. The J gene is TRBJ1-2, the V gene TRBV4-1; possible D gene TRBD1, 5 bases. Trimming took off 0 bases at V and 3 bases at J, with 8 bases between the two ends. The CDR3 consists of 14 residues. Germline loops: CDR1 MGHRA, CDR2 YSYEKL. Here the CDR3 reads CASSQDRGDYGYTF. The CDR3, as DNA: TGCGCCAGCAGCCAAGATAGGGGTGACTATGGCTACACCTTC.

The chain uses TRBV5-1 and TRBJ2-5, with 8 bases lining up with TRBD2. Trimming cost V 4 bases and J 5 bases; bases outside gene matches: 10. The CDR3 contains 15 residues. Germline lookup yields CDR1 SGHRS and CDR2 YFSETQ. The CDR3 sequence: CASSVGLREEETQYF. The CDR3 DNA reads as TGCGCCAGCAGCGTGGGACTGCGGGAGGAGGAGACCCAGTACTTC.

The chain joins TRBV5-1 to TRBJ2-2, with D hard to call. The CDR3 loop spans 12 amino acids. Germline-derived CDR1 and CDR2 are SGHRS and YFSETQ. Between the trimmed V and J ends, which lost 5 bases and 7 bases, there was a span of 9 bases. CDR3 DNA sequence: TGCGCCAGCAGGGGCGAGAACGGGGAGCTGTTTTTT. The encoded protein is CASRGENGELFF.

This clonotype has just a few counts. The chain recombines TRBV28 with TRBJ2-4; D gene uncertain. This CDR3 region has 11 residues. CDR1 is MDHEN and CDR2 is SYDVKM in the germline V gene. V was clipped by 2 bases and J by 7 bases, with 3 bases between them. CDR3 sequence (DNA): TGTGCCAGCAGTTTAACCAACATTCAGTACTTC. Protein sequence: CASSLTNIQYF.

In its sample, this clonotype was seen a few times. The chain employs TRBV2 and TRBJ2-7, with D possibly being TRBD1 or TRBD2 (5 bases each). The CDR3 runs 12 residues. CDR1 and CDR2 from the germline V gene are SNHLY and FYNNEI. Trimming shortened V by 9 bases and J by 3 bases, and 12 bases separated the two germline ends. The CDR3 sequence: CASGTVYYEQYF. The CDR3 nucleotides are TGTGCCAGTGGGACGGTATACTACGAGCAGTACTTC.

This clonotype came up many times. This chain joins TRBV12-3 or TRBV12-4 and TRBJ1-1, with 10 bases matching TRBD1. The CDR3 loop spans 16 amino acids. The J segment lost 3 bases and the V segment lost 6 bases, leaving 10 bases of the junction unmatched. The CDR3 is CASRPGQGRWDTEAFF. The CDR3 DNA reads TGTGCCAGCAGACCGGGACAGGGGAGGTGGGACACTGAAGCTTTCTTT.

This chain connects TRBV6-5 to TRBJ2-1; the match to TRBD2 covers 11 bases. Trimming at V came to 0 bases and at J to 6 bases, leaving 7 bases not matched to a gene. CDR1 and CDR2 from the germline V gene are MNHEY and SVGAGI. The length of the CDR3 is 17 residues. The CDR3 bases are TGTGCCAGCAGTTACTCCCTGACTAGCGGGGCGTTCAATGAGCAGTTCTTC. The encoded protein is CASSYSLTSGAFNEQFF.

The rearrangement links TRBV5-1 to TRBJ2-2; TRBD2 matches at 11 bases. CDR3 size: 16 residues. V lost 3 bases to trimming and J lost 5 bases; unmatched junction nucleotides: 6. Germline V gene sequence: CDR1 SGHRS, CDR2 YFSETQ. The CDR3 DNA reads as TGCGCCAGCAGCTACCCTAGCGGGAGGTTAACCGGGGAGCTGTTTTTT. Translating it yields CASSYPSGRLTGELFF.